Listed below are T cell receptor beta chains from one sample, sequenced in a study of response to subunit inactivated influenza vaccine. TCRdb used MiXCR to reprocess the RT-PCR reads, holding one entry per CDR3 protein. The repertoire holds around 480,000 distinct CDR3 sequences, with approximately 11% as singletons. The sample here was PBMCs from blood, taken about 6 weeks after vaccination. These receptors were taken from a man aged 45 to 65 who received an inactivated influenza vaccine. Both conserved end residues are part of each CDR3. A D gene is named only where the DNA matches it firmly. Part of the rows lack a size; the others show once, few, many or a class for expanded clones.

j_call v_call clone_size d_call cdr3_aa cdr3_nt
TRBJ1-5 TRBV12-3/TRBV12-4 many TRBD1 CASSFVTGGFQPQHF TGTGCCAGCAGTTTTGTGACAGGGGGCTTTCAGCCCCAGCATTTT
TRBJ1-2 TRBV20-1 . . CSARDFGNYGYTF TGCAGTGCTAGAGATTTTGGTAACTATGGCTACACCTTC
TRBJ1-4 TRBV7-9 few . CASSVFVEVGEKLFF TGTGCCAGCAGCGTATTCGTGGAAGTCGGCGAAAAACTGTTTTTT
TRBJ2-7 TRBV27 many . CASSLPYEQYF TGTGCCAGCAGTTTACCCTACGAGCAGTACTTC
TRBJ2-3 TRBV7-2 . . CASSLVGRADTQYF TGTGCCAGCAGCTTAGTGGGGCGAGCAGATACGCAGTATTTT
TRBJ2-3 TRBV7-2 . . CASSFGVQITRGTQYF TGTGCCAGCAGCTTCGGTGTGCAGATTACAAGGGGAACGCAGTATTTT
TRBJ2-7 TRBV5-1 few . CASSLAAGQAYEQYF TGCGCCAGCAGCTTGGCGGCAGGTCAAGCCTACGAGCAGTACTTC
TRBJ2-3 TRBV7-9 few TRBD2 CASSLIGAGTDTQYF TGTGCCAGCAGCTTAATTGGAGCGGGGACAGATACGCAGTATTTT
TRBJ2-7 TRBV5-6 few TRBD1 CASSERWDRGVDEQYF TGTGCCAGCAGCGAGCGGTGGGACAGGGGCGTCGACGAGCAGTACTTC
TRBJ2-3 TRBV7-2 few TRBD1 CASSYRTGYTDTQYF TGTGCCAGCAGCTATAGGACAGGGTACACAGATACGCAGTATTTT
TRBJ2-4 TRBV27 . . CASSKGWLAKNIQYF TGTGCCAGCAGTAAGGGCTGGCTGGCCAAAAACATTCAGTACTTC
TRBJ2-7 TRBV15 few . CATSRDRSGFYEQYF TGTGCCACCAGCAGAGATAGGTCAGGGTTTTACGAGCAGTACTTC
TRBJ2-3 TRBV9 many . CASSVARADTQYF TGTGCCAGCAGCGTTGCCAGGGCAGATACGCAGTATTTT
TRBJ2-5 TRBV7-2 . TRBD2 CASSLVLAGETQYF TGTGCCAGCAGCTTAGTACTAGCGGGGGAGACCCAGTACTTC
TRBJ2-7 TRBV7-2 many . CASSLAEGVRGQFSYEQYF TGTGCCAGCAGCTTAGCGGAAGGGGTGAGAGGACAGTTCTCCTACGAGCAGTACTTC
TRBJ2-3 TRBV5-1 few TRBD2 CASSRAGQEADTQYF TGCGCCAGCAGCAGAGCGGGGCAGGAAGCAGATACGCAGTATTTT
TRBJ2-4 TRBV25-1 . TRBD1 CASSDGTGAINIQYF TGTGCCAGCAGTGACGGGACAGGGGCGATAAACATTCAGTACTTC
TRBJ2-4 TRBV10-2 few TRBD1 CASSESRGLAKNIQYF TGCGCCAGCAGTGAGTCCAGGGGGCTAGCCAAAAACATTCAGTACTTC
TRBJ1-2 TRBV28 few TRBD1 CASSQGQGDGYTF TGTGCCAGCAGTCAGGGACAGGGGGATGGCTACACCTTC
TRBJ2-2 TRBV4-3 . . CASSRAWTVPNTGELFF TGCGCCAGCAGCCGCGCATGGACAGTTCCGAACACCGGGGAGCTGTTTTTT
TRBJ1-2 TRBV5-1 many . CASSFESYGYTF TGCGCCAGCAGCTTTGAGAGCTATGGCTACACCTTC
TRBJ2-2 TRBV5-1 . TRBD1 CASSLGTQGAVTGELFF TGCGCCAGCAGCTTGGGAACCCAGGGGGCGGTCACCGGGGAGCTGTTTTTT
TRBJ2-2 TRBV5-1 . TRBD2 CASSWTSGPGELFF TGCGCCAGCAGCTGGACTAGCGGGCCCGGGGAGCTGTTTTTT
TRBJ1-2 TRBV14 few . CASSQDRGIYGYTF TGTGCCAGCAGCCAAGACAGGGGTATCTACGGCTACACCTTC
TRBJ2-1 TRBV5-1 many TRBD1 CASSLGQVIKDEQFF TGCGCCAGCAGTTTGGGACAGGTAATCAAGGATGAGCAGTTCTTC
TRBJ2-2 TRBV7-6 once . CASTGGSTGELFF TGTGCCAGCACCGGGGGTAGCACCGGGGAGCTGTTTTTT
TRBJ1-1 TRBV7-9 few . CASSLDRQPNTEAFF TGTGCCAGCAGCTTAGATAGACAGCCAAACACTGAAGCTTTCTTT
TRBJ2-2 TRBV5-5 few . CASSLYASRGGELFF TGTGCCAGCAGCTTGTATGCTTCCCGCGGCGGGGAGCTGTTTTTT
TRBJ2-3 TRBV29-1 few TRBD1 CSVSRDSRTDTQYF TGCAGCGTCTCCCGGGACAGTCGCACAGATACGCAGTATTTT
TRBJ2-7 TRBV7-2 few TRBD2 CASSSNYHPGLAGEQYF TGTGCCAGCAGCTCGAACTATCACCCGGGACTAGCGGGGGAGCAGTACTTC
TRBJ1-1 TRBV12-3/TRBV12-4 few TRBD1 CASSSWTGGGTEAFF TGTGCCAGCAGCTCCTGGACAGGGGGAGGCACTGAAGCTTTCTTT
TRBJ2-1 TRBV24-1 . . CATSDRGVSYNEQFF TGTGCCACCAGTGATAGGGGGGTTTCCTACAATGAGCAGTTCTTC
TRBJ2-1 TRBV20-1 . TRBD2 CSARPILAGGNNEQFF TGCAGTGCTAGACCAATACTAGCGGGAGGTAACAATGAGCAGTTCTTC
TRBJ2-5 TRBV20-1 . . CSATRAPQETQYF TGCAGTGCTACAAGGGCACCCCAAGAGACCCAGTACTTC
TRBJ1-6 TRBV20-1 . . CSASSDRLTPLHF TGCAGTGCTAGTAGTGACAGGCTTACACCCCTCCACTTT
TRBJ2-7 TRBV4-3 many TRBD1 CASSPETGYNSYEQYF TGCGCCAGCAGCCCCGAGACAGGGTACAACTCCTACGAGCAGTACTTC
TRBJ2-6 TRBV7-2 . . CASSAYSGANVLTF TGTGCCAGCAGCGCCTACTCTGGGGCCAACGTCCTGACTTTC
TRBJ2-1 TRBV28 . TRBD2 CASSLGLAGVKGEQFF TGTGCCAGCAGTCTGGGACTAGCGGGAGTGAAAGGTGAGCAGTTCTTC
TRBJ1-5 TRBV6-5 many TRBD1 CASRTGVTDQPQHF TGTGCCAGCAGGACAGGGGTAACTGATCAGCCCCAGCATTTT
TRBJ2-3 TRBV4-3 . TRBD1 CASSQVAGGGTDTQYF TGCGCCAGCAGCCAAGTAGCAGGGGGCGGCACAGATACGCAGTATTTT
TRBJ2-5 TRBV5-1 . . CASSLGGLFRGETQYF TGCGCCAGCAGCTTGGGGGGACTCTTCAGAGGGGAGACCCAGTACTTC
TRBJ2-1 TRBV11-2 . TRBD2 CASSLARGGRAYNEQFF TGTGCCAGCAGCTTAGCCCGCGGGGGGAGAGCCTACAATGAGCAGTTCTTC
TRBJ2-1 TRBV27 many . CASSPLAGEQFF TGTGCCAGCAGTCCCTTAGCAGGTGAGCAGTTCTTC
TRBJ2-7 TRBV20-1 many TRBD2 CSALSGAGALYEQYF TGCAGTGCTCTAAGTGGAGCGGGAGCCCTCTACGAGCAGTACTTC
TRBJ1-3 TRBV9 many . CASSVGVGERYRGNTIYF TGTGCCAGCAGCGTAGGAGTCGGCGAACGGTATCGGGGAAACACCATATATTTT
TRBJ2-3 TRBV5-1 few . CASSGRASSTDTQYF TGCGCCAGCAGTGGGAGAGCCTCTAGCACAGATACGCAGTATTTT
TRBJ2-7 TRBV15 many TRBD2 CATSRDRRREAPREQYF TGTGCCACCAGCAGAGATAGGAGGCGGGAGGCCCCTCGCGAGCAGTACTTC
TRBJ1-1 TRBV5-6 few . CASSLAAGVAEAFF TGTGCCAGCAGCTTGGCCGCGGGGGTCGCTGAAGCTTTCTTT